The sequence of this T cell receptor (beta chain) was determined in a study of human T cells and chemical hapten exposure. Separate cDNA molecules received unique molecular identifiers, which the library attached to them. In the original processing: Individual samples carried between roughly 23,224 and 690,600 TCRs, with more than 95,000 as the median. TCRdb re-analysed the reads in MiXCR, keeping a single row per CDR3 protein. The V and J calls follow TCRdb's processing rather than the paper's. The profile shows 95,000 to 150,000 distinct CDR3 sequences, around 9% of them singletons. It was from unfractionated whole blood that total RNA was extracted. CDR1 and CDR2 (germline): MGHDK, SYGVNS. This CDR3 has 16 residues. Study-wide findings and caveats: High-frequency TCRs, those above 1 in 1000, stayed the same after DPC sensitization.

About this clonotype: Its antigen is not identified. With a much larger clone just one base away, this may be a read error.

The clonotype was recovered from a human donor in good health. Some clones in this sample may be carry-over from other donors' samples. Input material: whole blood. The V gene is TRBV25-1, the J gene TRBJ2-3, with D tentatively TRBD1 (7 bases). CDR3 protein: CASSDPGGSGTDTKYF. CDR3 nucleotides: TGTGCCAGCAGTGACCCAGGGGGGTCGGGCACAGATACGAAGTATTTT. Combining the CDR3 with reference TRBV25-1 and TRBJ2-3 gives the whole variable domain EADIYQTPRYLVIGTGKKITLECSQTMGHDKMYWYQQDPGMELHLIHYSYGVNSTEKGDLSSESTVSRIRTEHFPLTLESARPSHTSQYLCASSDPGGSGTDTKYFGPGTRLTVL.